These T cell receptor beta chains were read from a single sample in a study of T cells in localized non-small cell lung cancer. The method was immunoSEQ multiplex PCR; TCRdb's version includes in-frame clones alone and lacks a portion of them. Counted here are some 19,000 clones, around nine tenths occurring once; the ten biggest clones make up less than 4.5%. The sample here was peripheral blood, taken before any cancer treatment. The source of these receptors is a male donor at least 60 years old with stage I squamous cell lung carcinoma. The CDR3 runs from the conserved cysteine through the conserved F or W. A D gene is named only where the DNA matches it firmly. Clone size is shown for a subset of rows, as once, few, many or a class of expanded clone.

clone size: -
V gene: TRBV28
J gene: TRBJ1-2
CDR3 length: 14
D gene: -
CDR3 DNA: TGTGCCAGCACCCCTTCCCCCCGGCGCTATGGCTACACCTTC
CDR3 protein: CASTPSPRRYGYTF

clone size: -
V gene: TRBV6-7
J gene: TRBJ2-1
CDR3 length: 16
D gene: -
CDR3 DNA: TGTGCCAGCAGTTACTCGAGGGGGTCGGTCAAGAATGAGCAGTTCTTC
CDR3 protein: CASSYSRGSVKNEQFF

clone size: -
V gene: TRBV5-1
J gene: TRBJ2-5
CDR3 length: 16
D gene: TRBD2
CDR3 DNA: TGCGCCAGCAGCTTGATGGGGACTAGCCAAGTAGAGACCCAGTACTTC
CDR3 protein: CASSLMGTSQVETQYF

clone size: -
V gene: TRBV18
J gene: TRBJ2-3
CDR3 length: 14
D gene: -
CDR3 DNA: TGTGCCAGCTCACCCGTGGCAGTAGGAGATACGCAGTATTTT
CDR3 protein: CASSPVAVGDTQYF

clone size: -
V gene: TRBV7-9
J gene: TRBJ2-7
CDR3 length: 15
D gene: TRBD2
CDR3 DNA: TGTGCCAGCAGCTTAATGGCTAGCGGGAACTACGAGCAGTACTTC
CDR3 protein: CASSLMASGNYEQYF

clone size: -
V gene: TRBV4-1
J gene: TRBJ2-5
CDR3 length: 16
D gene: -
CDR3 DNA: TGCGCCAGCAGCCAAGGTGGAGATCTCTGGGGAGAGACCCAGTACTTC
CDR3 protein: CASSQGGDLWGETQYF

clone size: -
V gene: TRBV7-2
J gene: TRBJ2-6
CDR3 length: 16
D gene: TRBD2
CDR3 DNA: TGTGCCAGCAGTCTCTTCGGGGGGAACGGGGCCAACGTCCTGACTTTC
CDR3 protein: CASSLFGGNGANVLTF

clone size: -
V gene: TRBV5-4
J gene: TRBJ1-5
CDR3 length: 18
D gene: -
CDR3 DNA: TGTGCCAGCAGCCCGGTATTGCACATCCTTAATAGCAATCAGCCCCAGCATTTT
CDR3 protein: CASSPVLHILNSNQPQHF

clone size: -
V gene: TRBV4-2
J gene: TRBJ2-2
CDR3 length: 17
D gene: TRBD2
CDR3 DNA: TGTGCCAGCAGCCAAGAGGGCGGACTAGCGAACACCGGGGAGCTGTTTTTT
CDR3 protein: CASSQEGGLANTGELFF

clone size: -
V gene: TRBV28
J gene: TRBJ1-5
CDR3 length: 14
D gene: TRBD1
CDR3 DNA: TGTGCCAGTACAGGGGCCCAAGGCAATCAGCCCCAGCATTTT
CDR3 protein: CASTGAQGNQPQHF

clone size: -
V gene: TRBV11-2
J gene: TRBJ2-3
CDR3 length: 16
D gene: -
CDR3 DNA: TGTGCCAGCAGCCCCCAGGGGCGGGAGACGGTTGATACTCAGTATTTT
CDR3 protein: CASSPQGRETVDTQYF

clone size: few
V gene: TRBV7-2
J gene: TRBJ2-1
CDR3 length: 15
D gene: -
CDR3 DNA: TGTGCCAGCAGCTTAGACGGGTCGAATTACAATGAGCAGTTCTTC
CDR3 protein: CASSLDGSNYNEQFF

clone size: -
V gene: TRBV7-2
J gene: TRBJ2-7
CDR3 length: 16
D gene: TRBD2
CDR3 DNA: TGTGCCAGCAGCTTAGAAGGGACTAGTGTCGGCTACGAGCAGTACTTC
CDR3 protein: CASSLEGTSVGYEQYF

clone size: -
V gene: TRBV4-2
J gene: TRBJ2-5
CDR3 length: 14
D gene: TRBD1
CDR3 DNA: TGTGCCAGCAGCCAAGACGGACAGGGGGCTTGGGGGCACTTC
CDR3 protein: CASSQDGQGAWGHF

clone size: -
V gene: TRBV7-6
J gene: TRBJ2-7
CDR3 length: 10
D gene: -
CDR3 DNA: TGTACCAGCAGCTCTGCCAGGGTCTGTTTC
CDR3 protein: CTSSSARVCF

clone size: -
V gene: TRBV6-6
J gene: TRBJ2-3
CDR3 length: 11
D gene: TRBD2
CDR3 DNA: TGTGCCAGCAGTTTCGGACTAGAGGTGTATTTT
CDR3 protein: CASSFGLEVYF

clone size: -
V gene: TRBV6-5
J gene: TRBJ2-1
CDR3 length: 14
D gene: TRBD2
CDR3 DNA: TGTGCCAGCAGTGGACTAGCGGAATACAATGAGCAGTTCTTC
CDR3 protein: CASSGLAEYNEQFF

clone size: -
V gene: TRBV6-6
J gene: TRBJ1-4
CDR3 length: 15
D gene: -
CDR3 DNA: TGTGCCAGCACCCTCCCTAGCCCGGGGGGGGAAAAACTGTTTTTT
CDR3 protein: CASTLPSPGGEKLFF

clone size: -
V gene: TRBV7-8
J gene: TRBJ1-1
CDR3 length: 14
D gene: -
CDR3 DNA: TGTGCCAGCAGCTTACACCGAGCGAACACTGAAGCTTTCTTT
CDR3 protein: CASSLHRANTEAFF

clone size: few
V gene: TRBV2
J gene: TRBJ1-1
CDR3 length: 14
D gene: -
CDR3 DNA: TGTGCCAGCAGAAGGGACGGGGGGAACACTGAAGCTTTCTTT
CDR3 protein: CASRRDGGNTEAFF

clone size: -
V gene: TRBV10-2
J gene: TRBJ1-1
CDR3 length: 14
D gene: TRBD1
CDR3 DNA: TGCGCCAGCAGCCGGGACAGGGGGAACACTGAAGCTTTCTTT
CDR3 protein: CASSRDRGNTEAFF

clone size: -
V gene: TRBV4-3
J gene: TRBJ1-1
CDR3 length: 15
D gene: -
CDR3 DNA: TGCGCCAGCAGCCAAGATGTAGTAGGGACGAGGGAAGCTTTCTTT
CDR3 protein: CASSQDVVGTREAFF

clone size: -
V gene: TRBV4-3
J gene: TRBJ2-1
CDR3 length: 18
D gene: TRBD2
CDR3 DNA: TGCGCCAGCAGCCAAGAGGGGTTCGGAGTAGCGGGAGATAATGAGCAGTTCTTC
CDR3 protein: CASSQEGFGVAGDNEQFF

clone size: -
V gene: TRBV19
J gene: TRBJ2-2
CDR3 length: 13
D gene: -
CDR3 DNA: TGTGCCAGTAGTATAGGGGTCACCGGGGAGCTGTTTTTT
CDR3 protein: CASSIGVTGELFF

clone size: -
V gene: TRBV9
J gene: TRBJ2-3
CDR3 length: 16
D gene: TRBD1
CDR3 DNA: TGTGCCAGCAGCGTGGGGACAGGTGTTCTAGTAGATACGCAGTATTTT
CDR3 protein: CASSVGTGVLVDTQYF

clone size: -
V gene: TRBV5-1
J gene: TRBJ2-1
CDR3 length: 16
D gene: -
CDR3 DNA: TGCGCCAGCAGCTTGGGATCGGGGAGCTCCTACAATGAGCAGTTCTTC
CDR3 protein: CASSLGSGSSYNEQFF

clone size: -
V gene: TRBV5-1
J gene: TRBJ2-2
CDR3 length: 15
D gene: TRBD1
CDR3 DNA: TGCGCCAGCAGCTTGATTGACAGGGACACCGGGGAGCTGTTTTTT
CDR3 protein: CASSLIDRDTGELFF